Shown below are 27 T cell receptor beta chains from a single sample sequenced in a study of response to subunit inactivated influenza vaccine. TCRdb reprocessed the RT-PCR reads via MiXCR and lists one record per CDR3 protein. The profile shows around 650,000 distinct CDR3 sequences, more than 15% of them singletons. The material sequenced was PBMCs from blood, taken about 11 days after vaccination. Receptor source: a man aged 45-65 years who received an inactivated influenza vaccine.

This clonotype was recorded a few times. CDR3 protein: CSAPERRDPPYEQYF. In nucleotides, the CDR3 is TGCAGTGCACCGGAACGCCGGGACCCACCATACGAGCAGTACTTC. This rearrangement joins TRBV20-1 to TRBJ2-7; D may match TRBD1 or TRBD2 (5 bases each). This CDR3 has 15 residues. The germline CDR1 and CDR2 sequences are DFQATT and SNEGSKA (reference sequence). Trimming removed 6 bases from V and 4 bases from J, with 22 bases in between.

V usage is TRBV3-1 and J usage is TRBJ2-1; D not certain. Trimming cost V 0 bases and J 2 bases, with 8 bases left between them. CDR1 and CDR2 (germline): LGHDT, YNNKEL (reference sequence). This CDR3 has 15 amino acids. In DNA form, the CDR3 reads TGTGCCAGCAGCCAAGACCAGCGTACCTACAATGAGCAGTTCTTC. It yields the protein CASSQDQRTYNEQFF.

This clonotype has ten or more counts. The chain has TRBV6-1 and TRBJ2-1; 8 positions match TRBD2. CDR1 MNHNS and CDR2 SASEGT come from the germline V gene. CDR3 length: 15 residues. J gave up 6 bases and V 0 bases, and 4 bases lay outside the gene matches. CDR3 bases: TGTGCCAGCAGTGAAGCCCGGGGGGGGAGCAATGAGCAGTTCTTC. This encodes CASSEARGGSNEQFF.

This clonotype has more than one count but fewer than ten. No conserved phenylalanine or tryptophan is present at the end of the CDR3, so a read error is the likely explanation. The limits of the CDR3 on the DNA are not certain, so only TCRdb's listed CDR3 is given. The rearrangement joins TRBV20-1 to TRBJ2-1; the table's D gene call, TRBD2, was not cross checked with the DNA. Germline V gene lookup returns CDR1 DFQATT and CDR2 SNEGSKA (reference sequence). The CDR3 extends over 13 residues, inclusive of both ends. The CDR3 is CSARGASGTLSKV.

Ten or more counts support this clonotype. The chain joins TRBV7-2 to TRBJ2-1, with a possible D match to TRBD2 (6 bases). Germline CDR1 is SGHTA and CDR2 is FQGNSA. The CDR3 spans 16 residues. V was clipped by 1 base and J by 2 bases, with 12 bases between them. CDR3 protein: CASSLGVGGTYNEQFF. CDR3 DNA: TGTGCCAGCAGCTTAGGGGTGGGGGGTACCTACAATGAGCAGTTCTTC.

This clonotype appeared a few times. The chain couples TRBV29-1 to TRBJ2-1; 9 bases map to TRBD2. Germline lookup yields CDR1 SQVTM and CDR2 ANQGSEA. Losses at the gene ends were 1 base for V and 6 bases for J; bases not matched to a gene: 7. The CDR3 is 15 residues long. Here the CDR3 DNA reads TGCAGCGTTGAAGGTCGCCTAGCGGGGCTCAATGAGCAGTTCTTC. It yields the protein CSVEGRLAGLNEQFF.

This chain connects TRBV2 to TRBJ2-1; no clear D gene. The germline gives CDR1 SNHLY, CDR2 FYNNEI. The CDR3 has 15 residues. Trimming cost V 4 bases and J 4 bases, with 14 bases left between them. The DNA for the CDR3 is TGTGCCAGCAGTGCCGTCACACGAATGTACAATGAGCAGTTCTTC. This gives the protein CASSAVTRMYNEQFF.

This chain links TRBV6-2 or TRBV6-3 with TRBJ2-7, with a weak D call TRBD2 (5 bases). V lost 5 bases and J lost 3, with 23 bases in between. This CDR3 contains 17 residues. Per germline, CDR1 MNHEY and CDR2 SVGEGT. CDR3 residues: CASSRTYLGIPLYEQYF. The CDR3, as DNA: TGTGCCAGCAGTCGCACATACCTCGGGATCCCCCTCTACGAGCAGTACTTC.

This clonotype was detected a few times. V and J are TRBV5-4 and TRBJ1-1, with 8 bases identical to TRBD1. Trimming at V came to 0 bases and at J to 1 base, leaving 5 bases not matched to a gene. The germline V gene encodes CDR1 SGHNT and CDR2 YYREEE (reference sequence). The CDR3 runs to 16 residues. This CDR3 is CASSLGRGRGNTEAFF. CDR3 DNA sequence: TGTGCCAGCAGCTTGGGCAGGGGGCGCGGGAACACTGAAGCTTTCTTT. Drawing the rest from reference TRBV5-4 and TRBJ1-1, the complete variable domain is ETGVTQSPTHLIKTRGQQVTLRCSSQSGHNTVSWYQQALGQGPQFIFQYYREEENGRGNFPPRFSGLQFPNYSSELNVNALELDDSALYLCASSLGRGRGNTEAFFGQGTRLTVV.

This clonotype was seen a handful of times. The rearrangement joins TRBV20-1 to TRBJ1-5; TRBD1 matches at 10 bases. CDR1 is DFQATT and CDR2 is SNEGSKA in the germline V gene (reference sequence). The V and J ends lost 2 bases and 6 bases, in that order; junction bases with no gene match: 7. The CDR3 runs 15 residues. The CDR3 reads CSARKRTGGGQPQHF. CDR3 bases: TGCAGTGCTAGAAAGCGGACAGGGGGAGGTCAGCCCCAGCATTTT.

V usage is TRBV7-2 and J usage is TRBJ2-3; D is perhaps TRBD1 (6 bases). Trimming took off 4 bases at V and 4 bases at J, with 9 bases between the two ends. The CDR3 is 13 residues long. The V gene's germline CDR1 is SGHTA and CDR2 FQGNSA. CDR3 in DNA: TGTGCCAGCAGCTACAGGGCGGCAGATACGCAGTATTTT. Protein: CASSYRAADTQYF.

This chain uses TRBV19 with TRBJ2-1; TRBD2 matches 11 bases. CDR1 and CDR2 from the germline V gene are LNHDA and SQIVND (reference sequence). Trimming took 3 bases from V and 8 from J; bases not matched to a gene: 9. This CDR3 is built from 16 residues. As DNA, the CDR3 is TGTGCCAGTAGTATCCAATTAGCGGGGGGGCCCGATGAGCAGTTCTTC. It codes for CASSIQLAGGPDEQFF.

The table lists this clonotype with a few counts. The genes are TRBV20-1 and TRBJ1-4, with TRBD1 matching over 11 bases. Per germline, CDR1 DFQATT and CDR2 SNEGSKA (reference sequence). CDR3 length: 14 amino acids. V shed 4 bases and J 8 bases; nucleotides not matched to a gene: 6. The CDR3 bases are TGCAGTGCTATAGGACAGGGGGCAGGGGAAAAACTGTTTTTT. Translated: CSAIGQGAGEKLFF.

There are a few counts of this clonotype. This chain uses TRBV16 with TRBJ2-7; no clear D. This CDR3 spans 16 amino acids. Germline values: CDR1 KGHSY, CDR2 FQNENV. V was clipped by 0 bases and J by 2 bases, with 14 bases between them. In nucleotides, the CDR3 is TGTGCCAGCAGCCAATCAATCACTACCCTCGCCTACGAGCAGTACTTC. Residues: CASSQSITTLAYEQYF.

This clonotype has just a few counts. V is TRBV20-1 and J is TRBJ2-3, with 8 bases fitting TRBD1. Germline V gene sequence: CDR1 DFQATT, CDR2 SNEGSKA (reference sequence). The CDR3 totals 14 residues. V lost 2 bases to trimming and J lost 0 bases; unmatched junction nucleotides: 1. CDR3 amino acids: CSARTGGSTDTQYF. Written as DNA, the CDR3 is TGCAGTGCTAGAACAGGGGGGAGCACAGATACGCAGTATTTT.

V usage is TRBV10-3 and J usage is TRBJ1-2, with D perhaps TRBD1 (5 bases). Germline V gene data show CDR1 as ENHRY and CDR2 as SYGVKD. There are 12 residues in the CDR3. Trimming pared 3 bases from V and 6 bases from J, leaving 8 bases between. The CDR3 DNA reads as TGTGCCATCAGTGAAAGGGGAGATGGCTACACCTTC. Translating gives CAISERGDGYTF.

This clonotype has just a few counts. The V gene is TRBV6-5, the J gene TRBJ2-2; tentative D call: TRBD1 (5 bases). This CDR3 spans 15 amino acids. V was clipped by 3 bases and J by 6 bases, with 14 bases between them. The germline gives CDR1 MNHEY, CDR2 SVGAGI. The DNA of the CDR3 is TGTGCCAGCAGTTATAGGCAGGGTGGCGCCGGGGAGCTGTTTTTT. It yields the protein CASSYRQGGAGELFF.

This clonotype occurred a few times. CDR3 loop: CASSYSLAGGAYEQYF. The CDR3 coding sequence is TGTGCCAGCAGTTATTCACTAGCGGGAGGGGCCTACGAGCAGTACTTC. V gene TRBV27 combines with J gene TRBJ2-7; the match to TRBD2 covers 13 bases. J gave up 2 bases and V 4 bases, and 5 bases lay outside the gene matches. The CDR3 runs to 16 residues. CDR1 MNHEY and CDR2 SMNVEV come from the germline V gene (reference sequence).

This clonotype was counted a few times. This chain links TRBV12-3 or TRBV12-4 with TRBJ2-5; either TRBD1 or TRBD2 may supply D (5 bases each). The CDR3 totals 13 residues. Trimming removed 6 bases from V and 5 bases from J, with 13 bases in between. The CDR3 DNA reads TGTGCCAGCAGCTTCTCAGAGGGGGAGACCCAGTACTTC. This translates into CASSFSEGETQYF.

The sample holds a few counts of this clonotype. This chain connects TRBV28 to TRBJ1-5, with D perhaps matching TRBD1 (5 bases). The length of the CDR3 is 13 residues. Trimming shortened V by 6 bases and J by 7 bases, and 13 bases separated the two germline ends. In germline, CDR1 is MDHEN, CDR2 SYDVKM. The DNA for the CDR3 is TGTGCCAGCAGGGGGACTCGAGGACAGCCCCAGCATTTT. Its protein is CASRGTRGQPQHF.

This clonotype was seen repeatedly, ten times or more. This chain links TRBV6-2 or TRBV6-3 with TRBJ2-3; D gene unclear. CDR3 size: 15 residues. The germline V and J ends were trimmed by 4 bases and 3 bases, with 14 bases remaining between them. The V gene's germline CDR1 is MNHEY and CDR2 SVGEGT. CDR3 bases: TGTGCCAGCAGTTCCCCTTGGAGTACGACAGATACGCAGTATTTT. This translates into CASSSPWSTTDTQYF.

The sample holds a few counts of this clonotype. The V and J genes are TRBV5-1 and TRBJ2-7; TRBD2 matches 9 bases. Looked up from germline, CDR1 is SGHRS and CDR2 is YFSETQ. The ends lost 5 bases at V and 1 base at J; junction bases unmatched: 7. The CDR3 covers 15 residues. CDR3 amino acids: CASRPGTSLSYEQYF. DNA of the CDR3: TGCGCCAGCAGACCGGGGACTAGCTTATCCTACGAGCAGTACTTC.

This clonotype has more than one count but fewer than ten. CDR3 bases: TGTGCCAGCAGTCCCTCGAGAGGGGAGATTGAGCAGTTCTTC. Translated, it gives CASSPSRGEIEQFF. This rearrangement joins TRBV2 to TRBJ2-1, with D perhaps being TRBD1 or TRBD2 (5 bases each). Germline V gene lookup returns CDR1 SNHLY and CDR2 FYNNEI. V was cut by 5 bases and J by 9 bases, with 17 bases left in between. This CDR3 has 14 amino acids.

The CDR3 bases are TGCAGCGTTGGGCAGACATACGAGCAGTACTTC. Translation: CSVGQTYEQYF. The gene calls are TRBV29-1 and TRBJ2-7; D remains unclear. V was trimmed by 4 bases and J by 4 bases, leaving 8 bases between them. The CDR3 spans 11 residues. Per the germline V gene, CDR1 is SQVTM and CDR2 is ANQGSEA.

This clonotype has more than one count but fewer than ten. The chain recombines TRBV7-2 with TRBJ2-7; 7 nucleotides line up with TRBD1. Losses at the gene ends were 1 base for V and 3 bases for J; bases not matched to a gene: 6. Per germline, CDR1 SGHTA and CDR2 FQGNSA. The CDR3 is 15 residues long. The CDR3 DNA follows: TGTGCCAGCAGCTTAGACCGGGACAGAAGCTACGAGCAGTACTTC. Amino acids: CASSLDRDRSYEQYF.

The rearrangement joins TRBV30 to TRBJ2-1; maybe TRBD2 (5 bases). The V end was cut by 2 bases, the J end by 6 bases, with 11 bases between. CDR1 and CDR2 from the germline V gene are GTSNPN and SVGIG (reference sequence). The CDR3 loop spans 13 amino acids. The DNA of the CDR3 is TGTGCCTGGAGTTCCTCGGGAATCAATGAGCAGTTCTTC. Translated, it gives CAWSSSGINEQFF. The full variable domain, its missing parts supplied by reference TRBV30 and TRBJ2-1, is SQTIHQWPATLVQPVGSPLSLECTVEGTSNPNLYWYRQAAGRGLQLLFYSVGIGQISSEVPQNLSASRPQDRQFILSSKKLLLSDSGFYLCAWSSSGINEQFFGPGTRLTVL.

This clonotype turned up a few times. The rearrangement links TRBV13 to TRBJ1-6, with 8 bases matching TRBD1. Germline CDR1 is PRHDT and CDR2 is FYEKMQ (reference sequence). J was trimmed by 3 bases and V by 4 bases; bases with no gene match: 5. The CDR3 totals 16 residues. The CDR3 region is CASSSTQGGYNSPLHF. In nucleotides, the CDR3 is TGTGCCAGCAGCTCCACACAGGGGGGCTATAATTCACCCCTCCACTTT. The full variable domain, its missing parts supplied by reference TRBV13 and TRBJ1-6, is AAGVIQSPRHLIKEKRETATLKCYPIPRHDTVYWYQQGPGQDPQFLISFYEKMQSDKGSIPDRFSAQQFSDYHSELNMSSLELGDSALYFCASSSTQGGYNSPLHFGNGTRLTVT.